Listed below are T cell receptor beta chains from one sample, sequenced in a study of T cell changes during pregnancy in multiple sclerosis. Using immunoSEQ multiplex PCR, the repertoire was profiled, and TCRdb retains in-frame clones only, with some absent. The repertoire holds some 77,000 clones, about 93% seen once, with 2.6% in the top ten. The sequencing used peripheral blood, collected after pregnancy. Receptors originate from a female donor in good health, enrolled as a control in a pregnancy study. Both conserved end residues are part of each CDR3. The D gene is left open where the match is weak. Clone size is stated in some rows and not others, as once, few, many or a class when expanded.

V: TRBV20-1
size: NA
J: TRBJ2-7
D: NA
CDR3: CSARDEGEQYF
DNA: TGCAGTGCTAGAGATGAGGGCGAGCAGTACTTC

V: TRBV27
size: NA
J: TRBJ2-7
D: TRBD2
CDR3: CASRGLTSGSPEQYF
DNA: TGTGCCAGCAGGGGGCTGACTAGCGGGAGTCCGGAGCAGTACTTC

V: TRBV27
size: NA
J: TRBJ2-7
D: NA
CDR3: CASSPTWDSDYEQYF
DNA: TGTGCCAGCAGTCCGACCTGGGACTCCGACTACGAGCAGTACTTC

V: TRBV25-1
size: NA
J: TRBJ2-1
D: NA
CDR3: CASSELEDYNEQFF
DNA: TGTGCCAGCAGTGAATTGGAGGACTACAATGAGCAGTTCTTC

V: TRBV7-2
size: NA
J: TRBJ2-1
D: NA
CDR3: CASSPRYGTNSYNEQFF
DNA: TGTGCCAGCAGCCCCCGGTACGGTACGAACTCCTACAATGAGCAGTTCTTC

V: TRBV18
size: NA
J: TRBJ2-3
D: TRBD2
CDR3: CASSPTPDSGGAKDTQYF
DNA: TGTGCCAGCTCACCAACCCCGGATAGCGGGGGGGCCAAAGATACGCAGTATTTT

V: TRBV20-1
size: NA
J: TRBJ2-5
D: NA
CDR3: CSSRQEETQYF
DNA: TGCAGTTCAAGACAGGAAGAGACCCAGTACTTC

V: TRBV11-3
size: NA
J: TRBJ2-2
D: TRBD2
CDR3: CASSPTRGRSWDKETFF
DNA: TGTGCCAGCAGCCCTACCCGCGGGAGAAGTTGGGATAAGGAAACGTTTTTT

V: TRBV9
size: NA
J: TRBJ2-5
D: NA
CDR3: CASSGKGGIQETQYF
DNA: TGTGCCAGCAGCGGGAAAGGGGGAATTCAAGAGACCCAGTACTTC

V: TRBV7-3
size: NA
J: TRBJ2-1
D: TRBD2
CDR3: CASSSGPPGLPTYNEQFF
DNA: TGTGCCAGCAGCTCCGGGCCGCCGGGACTACCTACCTACAATGAGCAGTTCTTC

V: TRBV7-2
size: once
J: TRBJ1-4
D: TRBD1
CDR3: CASSHDRGGKLFF
DNA: TGTGCCAGCAGCCACGACAGGGGAGGAAAACTGTTTTTT

V: TRBV28
size: NA
J: TRBJ2-7
D: NA
CDR3: CASSRPNQGLYEQYF
DNA: TGTGCCAGCAGCAGACCCAACCAGGGTCTCTACGAGCAGTACTTC

V: TRBV27
size: once
J: TRBJ2-1
D: NA
CDR3: CASSWVAMTYNEQFF
DNA: TGTGCCAGCAGTTGGGTGGCAATGACTTACAATGAGCAGTTCTTC

V: TRBV6-4
size: NA
J: TRBJ1-2
D: NA
CDR3: CASSDSGAHGYTF
DNA: TGTGCCAGCAGTGACTCGGGGGCCCATGGCTACACCTTC

V: TRBV9
size: NA
J: TRBJ2-7
D: TRBD1
CDR3: CASSVEGAQGDEQYF
DNA: TGTGCCAGCAGCGTAGAGGGGGCGCAGGGAGACGAGCAGTACTTC

V: TRBV11-2
size: NA
J: TRBJ1-2
D: TRBD1
CDR3: CASSLGTGGLFSYGYTF
DNA: TGTGCCAGCAGCTTAGGGACAGGGGGCCTCTTTAGCTATGGCTACACCTTC

V: TRBV27
size: NA
J: TRBJ2-3
D: NA
CDR3: CASTRDWSTDTQYF
DNA: TGTGCCAGCACCCGGGACTGGAGCACAGATACGCAGTATTTT

V: TRBV7-9
size: NA
J: TRBJ2-7
D: NA
CDR3: CASSPQGGAYEQYF
DNA: TGTGCCAGCAGCCCCCAGGGGGGTGCCTACGAGCAGTACTTC

V: TRBV27
size: NA
J: TRBJ2-7
D: NA
CDR3: CASSLSAGEQYF
DNA: TGTGCCAGCAGTTTATCCGCAGGGGAGCAGTACTTC

V: TRBV10-3
size: NA
J: TRBJ1-5
D: TRBD1
CDR3: CAISDGTGVFQPQHF
DNA: TGTGCCATCAGTGATGGGACAGGGGTGTTCCAGCCCCAGCATTTT

V: TRBV2
size: NA
J: TRBJ1-4
D: TRBD1
CDR3: CASKGPQGGYEKLFF
DNA: TGTGCCAGCAAGGGTCCTCAAGGGGGCTATGAAAAACTGTTTTTT

V: TRBV18
size: NA
J: TRBJ2-2
D: NA
CDR3: CASSLVGGFGTGELFF
DNA: TGTGCCAGCTCACTCGTAGGGGGATTCGGCACCGGGGAGCTGTTTTTT

V: TRBV29-1
size: NA
J: TRBJ2-3
D: NA
CDR3: CSVPGQGFDTQYF
DNA: TGCAGCGTCCCAGGGCAGGGGTTTGATACGCAGTATTTT

V: TRBV20-1
size: NA
J: TRBJ1-2
D: NA
CDR3: CSANDYYGYTF
DNA: TGCAGTGCCAATGACTACTATGGCTACACCTTC

V: TRBV10-3
size: NA
J: TRBJ1-1
D: NA
CDR3: CAIRGTAGNLNTEAFF
DNA: TGTGCCATCAGAGGAACCGCAGGGAATTTGAACACTGAAGCTTTCTTT

V: TRBV7-9
size: NA
J: TRBJ1-1
D: TRBD1
CDR3: CASTLGQGTEAFF
DNA: TGTGCCAGCACCCTAGGACAGGGGACTGAAGCTTTCTTT

V: TRBV21-1
size: NA
J: TRBJ2-5
D: NA
CDR3: CASSRQGKSTVETQYF
DNA: TGTGCCAGCAGCAGACAGGGAAAGTCAACAGTGGAGACCCAGTACTTC

V: TRBV6-7
size: NA
J: TRBJ2-5
D: NA
CDR3: CASSYHRAGALQETQYF
DNA: TGTGCCAGCAGTTACCACCGGGCAGGGGCCCTCCAAGAGACCCAGTACTTC

V: TRBV28
size: NA
J: TRBJ2-3
D: NA
CDR3: CASSLSGSSSDTQYF
DNA: TGTGCCAGCAGTTTGTCGGGATCCAGTTCGGATACGCAGTATTTT

V: TRBV28
size: NA
J: TRBJ2-4
D: NA
CDR3: CASSYNRQLAKNIQYF
DNA: TGTGCCAGCAGTTATAACAGGCAACTAGCCAAAAACATTCAGTACTTC

V: TRBV2
size: few
J: TRBJ1-2
D: NA
CDR3: CASSGAGDIGGYTF
DNA: TGTGCCAGCAGTGGGGCAGGGGATATAGGTGGCTACACCTTC

V: TRBV27
size: NA
J: TRBJ2-7
D: TRBD1
CDR3: CASSDRERGSYEQYF
DNA: TGTGCCAGCAGTGACAGGGAACGGGGCTCCTACGAGCAGTACTTC

V: TRBV9
size: NA
J: TRBJ2-7
D: TRBD1
CDR3: CASSVNRDSTTDEQYF
DNA: TGTGCCAGCAGCGTAAACCGGGACAGTACGACTGACGAGCAGTACTTC

V: TRBV6-5
size: NA
J: TRBJ2-1
D: NA
CDR3: CASSSGEYSYNEQFF
DNA: TGTGCCAGCAGTTCGGGGGAATACTCCTACAATGAGCAGTTCTTC

V: TRBV7-2
size: once
J: TRBJ2-3
D: NA
CDR3: CASSLWDTTGDTQYF
DNA: TGTGCCAGCAGTTTATGGGACACCACCGGGGATACGCAGTATTTT

V: TRBV5-6
size: NA
J: TRBJ1-1
D: NA
CDR3: CASSQGSRNTEAFF
DNA: TGTGCCAGCAGCCAGGGATCGAGGAACACTGAAGCTTTCTTT

V: TRBV5-1
size: once
J: TRBJ2-1
D: TRBD2
CDR3: CASSRGTSGSDEQFF
DNA: TGCGCCAGCAGCCGAGGGACTAGCGGGAGCGATGAGCAGTTCTTC

V: TRBV7-2
size: NA
J: TRBJ2-1
D: TRBD1
CDR3: CASSPVNRGFNEQFF
DNA: TGTGCCAGCAGCCCGGTCAACAGGGGGTTCAATGAGCAGTTCTTC

V: TRBV18
size: NA
J: TRBJ1-5
D: NA
CDR3: CASSPSRVGQPQHF
DNA: TGTGCCAGCTCACCAAGCAGGGTTGGTCAGCCCCAGCATTTT

V: TRBV11-2
size: NA
J: TRBJ2-1
D: NA
CDR3: CASSLEGGWVNEQFF
DNA: TGTGCCAGCAGCTTAGAGGGGGGTTGGGTCAATGAGCAGTTCTTC

V: TRBV7-2
size: NA
J: TRBJ2-5
D: TRBD2
CDR3: CASGSLAGVETQYF
DNA: TGTGCCAGCGGAAGCCTAGCGGGAGTAGAGACCCAGTACTTC

V: TRBV28
size: NA
J: TRBJ2-7
D: TRBD2
CDR3: CASSPGTSGYEQYF
DNA: TGTGCCAGCAGTCCCGGGACTAGCGGCTACGAGCAGTACTTC

V: TRBV6-1
size: once
J: TRBJ1-1
D: NA
CDR3: CASSPQVRGTEAFF
DNA: TGTGCCAGCAGCCCACAGGTTAGGGGCACTGAAGCTTTCTTT